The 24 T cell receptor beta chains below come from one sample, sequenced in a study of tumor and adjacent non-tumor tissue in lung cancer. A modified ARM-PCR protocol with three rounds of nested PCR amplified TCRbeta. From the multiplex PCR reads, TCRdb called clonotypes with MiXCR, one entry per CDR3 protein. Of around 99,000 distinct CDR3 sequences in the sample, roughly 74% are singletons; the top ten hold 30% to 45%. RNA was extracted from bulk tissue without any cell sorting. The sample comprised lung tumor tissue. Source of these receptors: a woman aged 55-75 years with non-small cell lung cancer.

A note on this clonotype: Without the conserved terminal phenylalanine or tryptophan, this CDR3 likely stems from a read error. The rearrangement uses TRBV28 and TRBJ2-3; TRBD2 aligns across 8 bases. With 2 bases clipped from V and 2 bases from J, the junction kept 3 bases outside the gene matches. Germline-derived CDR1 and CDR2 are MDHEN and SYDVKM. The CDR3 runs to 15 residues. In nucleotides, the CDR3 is TGTGCCAGCAGTTTAACTAGCGGCCACACAGATACGCAGTATATT. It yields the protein CASSLTSGHTDTQYI.

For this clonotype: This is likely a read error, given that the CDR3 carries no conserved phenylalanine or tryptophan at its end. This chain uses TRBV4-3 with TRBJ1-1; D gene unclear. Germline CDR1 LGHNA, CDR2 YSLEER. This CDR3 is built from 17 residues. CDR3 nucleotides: TGCGCCAGCAGCCAAGATCAAGGTTTGGCCTTGAACACTGAGGCTTTCCTA. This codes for CASSQDQGLALNTEAFL.

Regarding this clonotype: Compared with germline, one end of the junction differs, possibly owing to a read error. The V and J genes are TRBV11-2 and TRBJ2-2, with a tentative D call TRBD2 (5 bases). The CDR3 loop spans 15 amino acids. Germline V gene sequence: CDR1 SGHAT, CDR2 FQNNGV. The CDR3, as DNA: TGTGCCAGCAGTTTAGATGGTAAATCCACCGGGGATTTGTTTTTT. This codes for CASSLDGKSTGDLFF.

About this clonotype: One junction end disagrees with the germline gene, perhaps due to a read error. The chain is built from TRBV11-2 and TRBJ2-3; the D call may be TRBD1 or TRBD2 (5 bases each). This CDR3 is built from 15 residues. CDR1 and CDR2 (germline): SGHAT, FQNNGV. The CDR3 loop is CASSATGTAIDTQFF. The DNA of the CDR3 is TGTGCCAGCAGCGCCACTGGGACGGCCATAGATACGCAGTTTTTT.

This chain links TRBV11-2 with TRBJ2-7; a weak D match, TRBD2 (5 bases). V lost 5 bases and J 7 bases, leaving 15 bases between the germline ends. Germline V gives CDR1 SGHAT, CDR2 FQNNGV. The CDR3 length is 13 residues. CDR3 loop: CASSHEPRREQYF. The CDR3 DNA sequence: TGTGCCAGCAGCCACGAACCTCGGAGGGAGCAGTACTTC.

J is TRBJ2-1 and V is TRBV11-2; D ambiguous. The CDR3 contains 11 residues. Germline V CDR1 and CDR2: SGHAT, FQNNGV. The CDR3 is CDSSPQNEQFF. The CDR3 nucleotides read TGTGATAGCAGCCCCCAGAATGAGCAGTTCTTC.

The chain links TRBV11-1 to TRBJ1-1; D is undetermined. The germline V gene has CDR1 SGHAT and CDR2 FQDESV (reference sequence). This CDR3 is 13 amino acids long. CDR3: CVSSLELSTEAFF. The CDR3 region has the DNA TGTGTAAGCAGCTTAGAATTGAGCACTGAAGCTTTCTTT.

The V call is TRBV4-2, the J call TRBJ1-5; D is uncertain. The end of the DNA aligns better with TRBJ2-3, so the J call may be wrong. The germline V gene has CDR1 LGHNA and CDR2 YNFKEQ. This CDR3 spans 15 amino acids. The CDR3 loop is CASSQNKGSNQPQYF. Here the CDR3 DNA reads TGTGCCAGCAGCCAGAATAAAGGAAGCAATCAGCCCCAGTATTTT.

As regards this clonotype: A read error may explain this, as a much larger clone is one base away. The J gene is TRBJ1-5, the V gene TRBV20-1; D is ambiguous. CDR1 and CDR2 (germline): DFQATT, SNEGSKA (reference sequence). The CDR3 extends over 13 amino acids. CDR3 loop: CSAAPIGNQAQHF. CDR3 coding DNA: TGCAGTGCTGCACCTATCGGCAATCAGGCCCAGCATTTT.

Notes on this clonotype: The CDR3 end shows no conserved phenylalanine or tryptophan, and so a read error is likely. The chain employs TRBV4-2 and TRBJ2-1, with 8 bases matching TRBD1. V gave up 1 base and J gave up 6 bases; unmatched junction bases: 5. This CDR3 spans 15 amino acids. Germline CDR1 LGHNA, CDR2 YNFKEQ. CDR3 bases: TGTGCCAGCAGCCAAGCTCCTGGACAGGGCAATGAGCAGTTCTCC. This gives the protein CASSQAPGQGNEQFS.

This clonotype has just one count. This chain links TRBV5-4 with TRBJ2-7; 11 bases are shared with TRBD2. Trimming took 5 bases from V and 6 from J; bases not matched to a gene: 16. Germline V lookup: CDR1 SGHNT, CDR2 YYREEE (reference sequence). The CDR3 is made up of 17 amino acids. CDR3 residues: CASSPGTSGLRPSEQYF. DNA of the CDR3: TGTGCCAGCAGTCCCGGGACTAGCGGCCTCCGGCCCAGCGAGCAGTACTTC.

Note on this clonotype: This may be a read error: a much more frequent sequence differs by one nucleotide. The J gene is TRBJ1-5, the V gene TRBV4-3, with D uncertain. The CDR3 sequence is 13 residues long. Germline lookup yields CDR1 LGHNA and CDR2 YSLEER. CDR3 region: CASSQAWDQPQLF. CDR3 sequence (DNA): TGCGCCAGCAGCCAAGCGTGGGATCAGCCCCAGCTTTTT.

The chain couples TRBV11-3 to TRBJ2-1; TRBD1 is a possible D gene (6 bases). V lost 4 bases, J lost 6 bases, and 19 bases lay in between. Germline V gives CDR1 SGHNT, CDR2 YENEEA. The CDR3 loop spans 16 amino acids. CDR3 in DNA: TGTGCCAGCAGCTCGGAGGAACAGGGTCCGGTCAATGAGCAGTTCTTC. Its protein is CASSSEEQGPVNEQFF. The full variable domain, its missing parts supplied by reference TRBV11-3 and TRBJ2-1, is EAGVVQSPRYKIIEKKQPVAFWCNPISGHNTLYWYLQNLGQGPELLIRYENEEAVDDSQLPKDRFSAERLKGVDSTLKIQPAELGDSAVYLCASSSEEQGPVNEQFFGPGTRLTVL.

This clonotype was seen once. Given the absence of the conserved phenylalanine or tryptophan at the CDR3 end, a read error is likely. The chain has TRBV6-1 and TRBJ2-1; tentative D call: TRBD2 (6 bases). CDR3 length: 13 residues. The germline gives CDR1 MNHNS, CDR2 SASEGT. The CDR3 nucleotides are TGTGCCAGCATTTTTGCGGGGTCCAATGGGCAGTTCCTC. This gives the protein CASIFAGSNGQFL.

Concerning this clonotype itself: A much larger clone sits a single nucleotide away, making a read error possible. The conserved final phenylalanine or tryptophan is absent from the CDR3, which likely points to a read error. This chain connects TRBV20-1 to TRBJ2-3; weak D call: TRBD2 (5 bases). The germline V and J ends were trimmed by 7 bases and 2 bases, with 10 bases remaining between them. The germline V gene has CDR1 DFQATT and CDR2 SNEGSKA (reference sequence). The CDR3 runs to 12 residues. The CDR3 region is CSVIGDTDTQYS. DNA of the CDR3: TGCAGTGTAATCGGGGACACAGATACGCAGTATTCT.

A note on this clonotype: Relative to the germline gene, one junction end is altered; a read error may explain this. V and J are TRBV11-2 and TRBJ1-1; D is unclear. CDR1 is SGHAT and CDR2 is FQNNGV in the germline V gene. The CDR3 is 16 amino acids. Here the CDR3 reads CASSLDLGFGEAEALF. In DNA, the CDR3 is TGTGCCAGCAGCTTAGATTTGGGGTTTGGGGAGGCTGAAGCTTTGTTT.

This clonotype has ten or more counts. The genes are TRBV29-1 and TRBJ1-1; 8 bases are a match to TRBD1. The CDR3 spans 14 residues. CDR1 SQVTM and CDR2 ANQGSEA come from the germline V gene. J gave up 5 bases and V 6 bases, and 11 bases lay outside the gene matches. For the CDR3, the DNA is TGCAGCGTCCGGACAGGGAGTCTATCAACTGAAGCTTTCTTT. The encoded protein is CSVRTGSLSTEAFF.

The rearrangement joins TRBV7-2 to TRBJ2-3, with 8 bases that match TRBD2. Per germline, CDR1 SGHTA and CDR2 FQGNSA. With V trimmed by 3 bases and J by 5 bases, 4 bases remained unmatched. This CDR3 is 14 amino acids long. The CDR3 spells CASSLGLDIDTQYF. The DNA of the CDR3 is TGTGCCAGCAGCTTGGGACTAGACATAGATACGCAGTATTTT.

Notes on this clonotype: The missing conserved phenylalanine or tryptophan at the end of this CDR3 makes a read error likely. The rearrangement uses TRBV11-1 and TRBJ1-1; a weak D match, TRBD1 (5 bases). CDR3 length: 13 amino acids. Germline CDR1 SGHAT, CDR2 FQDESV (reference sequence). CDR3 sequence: CAISLFTGTEAFL. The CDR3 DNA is TGTGCCATCAGCTTATTTACAGGAACTGAAGCTTTCTTA.

CDR3 loop: CASTPRTIFSGANVLTF. CDR3 nucleotides: TGTGCCAGCACTCCCCGCACAATTTTCTCTGGGGCCAACGTCCTGACTTTC. The V and J genes are TRBV28 and TRBJ2-6; no firm D call. Trimming took 7 bases from V and 0 from J, leaving 16 bases between them. CDR1 is MDHEN and CDR2 is SYDVKM in the germline V gene. The CDR3 extends over 17 amino acids. The entire variable domain, with the rest obtained from reference TRBV28 and TRBJ2-6, is as follows: DVKVTQSSRYLVKRTGEKVFLECVQDMDHENMFWYRQDPGLGLRLIYFSYDVKMKEKGDIPEGYSVSREKKERFSLILESASTNQTSMYLCASTPRTIFSGANVLTFGAGSRLTVL.

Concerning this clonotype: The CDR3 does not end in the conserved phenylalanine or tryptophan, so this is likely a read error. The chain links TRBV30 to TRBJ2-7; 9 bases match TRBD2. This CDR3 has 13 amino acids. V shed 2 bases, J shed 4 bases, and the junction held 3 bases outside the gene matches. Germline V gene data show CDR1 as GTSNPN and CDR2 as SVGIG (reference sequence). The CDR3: CAWSLAGPYEQYL. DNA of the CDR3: TGTGCCTGGAGTCTAGCGGGGCCTTACGAGCAGTACTTA.

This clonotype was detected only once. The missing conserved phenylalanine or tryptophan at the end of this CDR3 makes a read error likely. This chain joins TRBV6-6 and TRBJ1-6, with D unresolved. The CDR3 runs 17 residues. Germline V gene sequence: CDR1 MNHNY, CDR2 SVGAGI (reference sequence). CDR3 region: CASIFDEESSHNSPLHL. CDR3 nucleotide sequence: TGTGCCAGCATTTTTGATGAAGAGAGCTCCCATAATTCACCCCTCCACCTT.

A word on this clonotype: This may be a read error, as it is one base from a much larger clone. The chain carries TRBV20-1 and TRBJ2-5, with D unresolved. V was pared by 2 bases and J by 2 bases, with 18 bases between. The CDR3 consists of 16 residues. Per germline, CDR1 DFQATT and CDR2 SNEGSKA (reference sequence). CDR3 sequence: CSARFFGGGRQETQYF. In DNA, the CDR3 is TGCAGTGCTAGATTCTTCGGCGGCGGACGACAAGAGACCCAGTACTTC.

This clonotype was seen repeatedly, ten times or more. CDR3 sequence: CASSQPNTGELFF. Written as DNA, the CDR3 is TGTGCCAGCAGCCAACCGAACACCGGGGAGCTGTTTTTT. The V and J genes are TRBV4-2 and TRBJ2-2; D not resolved. V lost 2 bases to trimming and J lost 0 bases, with 1 base between them. The V gene's germline CDR1 is LGHNA and CDR2 YNFKEQ. The CDR3 is made up of 13 amino acids.